The TCR beta chain under discussion was sequenced for a study of cytomegalovirus exposure and HLA in healthy donors. The CDR3 loop spans 17 amino acids. The ends were cut back, 5 bases at V and 2 bases at J, with 21 bases in the middle. Germline-derived CDR1 and CDR2 are SEHNR and FQNEAQ (reference sequence). PCR involved 60 Vbeta and 13 Jbeta primers. Original data processing: Unique TCR beta chains numbered roughly 83 million in a later analysis, with about 9.9 million shared. Method: immunoSEQ multiplex PCR; TCRdb's copy keeps in-frame clones and lacks some. V, J and clone size were drawn from that table, and D and trimming were deduced from the DNA. The sample contains more than 100,000 clones, around 72% of which appear only once.

This chain uses TRBV7-9 with TRBJ2-5; possibly TRBD2 for D (6 bases). This TCR came from a woman between 18 and 29 years old in good health and CMV-seronegative. The sequenced sample was PBMCs. Here the CDR3 reads CASSPGGTGLKQETQYF. CDR3 bases: TGTGCCAGCAGCCCAGGAGGGACGGGGCTCAAACAAGAGACCCAGTACTTC.